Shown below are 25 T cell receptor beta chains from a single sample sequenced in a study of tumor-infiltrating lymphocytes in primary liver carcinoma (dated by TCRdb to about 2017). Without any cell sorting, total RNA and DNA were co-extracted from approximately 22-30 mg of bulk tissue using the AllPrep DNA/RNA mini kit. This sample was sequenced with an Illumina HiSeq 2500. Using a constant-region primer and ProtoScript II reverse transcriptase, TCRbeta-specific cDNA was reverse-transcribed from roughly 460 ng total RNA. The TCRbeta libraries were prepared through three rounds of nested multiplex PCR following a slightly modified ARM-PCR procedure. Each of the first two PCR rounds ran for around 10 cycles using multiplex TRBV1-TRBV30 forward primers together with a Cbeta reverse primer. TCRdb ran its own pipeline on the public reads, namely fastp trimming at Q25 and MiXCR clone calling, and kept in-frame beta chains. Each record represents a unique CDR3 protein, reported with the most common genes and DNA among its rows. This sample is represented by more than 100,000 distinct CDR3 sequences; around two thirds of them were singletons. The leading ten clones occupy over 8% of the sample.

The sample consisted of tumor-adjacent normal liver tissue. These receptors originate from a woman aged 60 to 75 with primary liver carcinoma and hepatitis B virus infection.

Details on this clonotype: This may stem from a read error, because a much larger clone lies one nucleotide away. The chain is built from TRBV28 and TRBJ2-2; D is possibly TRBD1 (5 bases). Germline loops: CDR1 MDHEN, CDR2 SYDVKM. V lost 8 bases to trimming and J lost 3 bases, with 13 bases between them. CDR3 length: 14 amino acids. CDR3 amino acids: CASGARGDTGELFF. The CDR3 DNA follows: TGTGCCAGCGGGGCTAGGGGCGACACCGGGGAGCTGTTTTTT.

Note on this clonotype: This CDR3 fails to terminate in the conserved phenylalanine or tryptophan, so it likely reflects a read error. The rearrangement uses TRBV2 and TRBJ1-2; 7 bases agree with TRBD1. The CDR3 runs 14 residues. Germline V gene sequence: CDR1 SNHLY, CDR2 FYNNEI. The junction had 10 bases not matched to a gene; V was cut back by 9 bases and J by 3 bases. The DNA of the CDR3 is TGTGCCAGTAGGGACCTACAGGGGTACTATGGCTACACCCTC. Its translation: CASRDLQGYYGYTL.

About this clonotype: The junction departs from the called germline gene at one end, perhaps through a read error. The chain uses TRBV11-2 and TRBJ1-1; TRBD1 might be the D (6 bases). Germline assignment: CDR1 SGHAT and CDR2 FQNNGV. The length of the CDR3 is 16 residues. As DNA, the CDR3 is TGTGCCAGCAGCATAGGACAGCCTGTGGGGAACACTGAGGCTTTCTTT. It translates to CASSIGQPVGNTEAFF.

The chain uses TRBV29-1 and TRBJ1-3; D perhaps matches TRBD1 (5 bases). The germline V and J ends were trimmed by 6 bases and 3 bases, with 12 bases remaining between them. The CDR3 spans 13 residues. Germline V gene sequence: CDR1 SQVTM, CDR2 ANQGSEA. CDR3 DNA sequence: TGCAGCGTCGGACACGGCTATGGAAACACCATATATTTT. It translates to CSVGHGYGNTIYF.

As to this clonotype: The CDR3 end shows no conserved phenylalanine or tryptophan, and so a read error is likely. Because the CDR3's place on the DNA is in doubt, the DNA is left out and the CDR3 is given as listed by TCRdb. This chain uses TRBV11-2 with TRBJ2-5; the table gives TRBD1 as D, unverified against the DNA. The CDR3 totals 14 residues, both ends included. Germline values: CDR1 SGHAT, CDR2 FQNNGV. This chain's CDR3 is CASSLQGLGETHYS.

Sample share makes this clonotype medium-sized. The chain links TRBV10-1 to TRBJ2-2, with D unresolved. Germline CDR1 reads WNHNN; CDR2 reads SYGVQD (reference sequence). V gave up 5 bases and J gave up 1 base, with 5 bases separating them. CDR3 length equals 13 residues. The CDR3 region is CASSLWNTGELFF. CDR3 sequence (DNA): TGCGCCAGCAGTCTCTGGAACACCGGGGAGCTGTTTTTT.

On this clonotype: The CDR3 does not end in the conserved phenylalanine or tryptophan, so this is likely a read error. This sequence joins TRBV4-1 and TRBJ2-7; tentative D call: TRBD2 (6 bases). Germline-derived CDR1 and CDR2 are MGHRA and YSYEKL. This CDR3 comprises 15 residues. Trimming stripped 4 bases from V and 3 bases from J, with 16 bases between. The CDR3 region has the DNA TGCGCCAGCAGCCTACAGCCCTTGGACTACTACGAGCAGTACATC. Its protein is CASSLQPLDYYEQYI.

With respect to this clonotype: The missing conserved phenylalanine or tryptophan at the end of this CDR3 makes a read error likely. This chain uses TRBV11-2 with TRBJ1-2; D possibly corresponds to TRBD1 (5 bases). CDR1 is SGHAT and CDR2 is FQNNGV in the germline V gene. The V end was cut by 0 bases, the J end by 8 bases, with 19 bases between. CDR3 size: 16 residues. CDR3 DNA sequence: TGTGCCAGCAGCTTAGACCCACAAGGGGAGGTGAGGGGCTACACCTCC. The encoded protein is CASSLDPQGEVRGYTS.

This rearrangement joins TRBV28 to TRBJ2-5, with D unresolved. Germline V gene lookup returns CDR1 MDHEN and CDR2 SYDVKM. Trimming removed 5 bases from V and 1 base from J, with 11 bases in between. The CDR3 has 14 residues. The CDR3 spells CASSTLGRQETQYF. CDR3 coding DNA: TGTGCCAGCAGTACCCTCGGTCGCCAAGAGACCCAGTACTTC. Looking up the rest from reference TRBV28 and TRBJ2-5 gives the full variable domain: DVKVTQSSRYLVKRTGEKVFLECVQDMDHENMFWYRQDPGLGLRLIYFSYDVKMKEKGDIPEGYSVSREKKERFSLILESASTNQTSMYLCASSTLGRQETQYFGPGTRLLVL.

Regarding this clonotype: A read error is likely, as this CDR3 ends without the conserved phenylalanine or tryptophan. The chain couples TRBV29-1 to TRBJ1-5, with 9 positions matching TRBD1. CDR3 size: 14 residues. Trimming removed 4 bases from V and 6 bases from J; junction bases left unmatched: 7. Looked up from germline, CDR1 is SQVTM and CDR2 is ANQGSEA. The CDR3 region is CSVAGQGMGQPQHS. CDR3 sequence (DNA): TGCAGCGTTGCGGGACAGGGTATGGGTCAGCCCCAGCATTCT.

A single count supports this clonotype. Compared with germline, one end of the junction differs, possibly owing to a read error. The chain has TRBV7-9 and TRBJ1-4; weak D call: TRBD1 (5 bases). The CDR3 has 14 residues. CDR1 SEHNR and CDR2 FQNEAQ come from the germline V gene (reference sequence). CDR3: CACSLDALGEKLLF. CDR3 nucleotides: TGTGCCTGCAGCTTAGACGCGCTAGGGGAAAAACTGCTTTTT. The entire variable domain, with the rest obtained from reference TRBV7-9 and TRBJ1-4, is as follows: DTGVSQNPRHKITKRGQNVTFRCDPISEHNRLYWYRQTLGQGPEFLTYFQNEAQLEKSRLLSDRFSAERPKGSFSTLEIQRTEQGDSAMYLCACSLDALGEKLLFGSGTQLSVL.

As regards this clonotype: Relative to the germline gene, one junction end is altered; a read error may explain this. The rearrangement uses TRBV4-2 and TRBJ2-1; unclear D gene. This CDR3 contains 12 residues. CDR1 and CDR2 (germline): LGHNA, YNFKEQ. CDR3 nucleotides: TGTCCCAGCATCCAACCTGGGCGGGAGCAGTTCTTC. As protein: CPSIQPGREQFF.

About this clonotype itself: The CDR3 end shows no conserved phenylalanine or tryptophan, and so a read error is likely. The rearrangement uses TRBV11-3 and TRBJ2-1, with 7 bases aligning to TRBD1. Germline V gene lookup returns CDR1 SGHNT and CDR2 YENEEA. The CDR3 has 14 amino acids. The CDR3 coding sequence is TGTGTCAGCAGCCCAGGGGGCTCCTACAATGAGCAGTTCGTC. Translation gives CVSSPGGSYNEQFV.

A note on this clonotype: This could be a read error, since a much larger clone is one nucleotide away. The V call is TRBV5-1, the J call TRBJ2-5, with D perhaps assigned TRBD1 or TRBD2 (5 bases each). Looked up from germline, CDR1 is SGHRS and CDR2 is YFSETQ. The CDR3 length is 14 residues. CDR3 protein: CASSGGAREEIQYF. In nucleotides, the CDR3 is TGCGCCAGCAGCGGGGGTGCGAGGGAAGAGATCCAGTACTTC.

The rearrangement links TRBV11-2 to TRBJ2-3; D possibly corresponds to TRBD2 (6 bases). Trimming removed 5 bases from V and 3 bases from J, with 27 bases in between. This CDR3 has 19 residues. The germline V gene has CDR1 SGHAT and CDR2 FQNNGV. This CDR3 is CASSRSPRLVGERTDTQYF. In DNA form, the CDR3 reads TGTGCCAGCAGCCGATCGCCGAGACTAGTGGGAGAGAGGACAGATACGCAGTATTTT.

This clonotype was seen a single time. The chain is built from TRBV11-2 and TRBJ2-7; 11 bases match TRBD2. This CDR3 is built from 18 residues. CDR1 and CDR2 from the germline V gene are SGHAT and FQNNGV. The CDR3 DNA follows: TGTGTAGGCAGCCTACTAGCGGGAGCCGCTCAACTTTTCTACGAGCAGTACTTC. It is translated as CVGSLLAGAAQLFYEQYF.

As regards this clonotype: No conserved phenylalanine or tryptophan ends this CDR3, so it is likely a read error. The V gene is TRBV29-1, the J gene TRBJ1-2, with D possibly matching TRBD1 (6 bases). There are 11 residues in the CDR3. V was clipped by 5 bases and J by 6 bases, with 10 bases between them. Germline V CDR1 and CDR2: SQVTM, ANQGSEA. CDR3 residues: CSVKQGDGYTL. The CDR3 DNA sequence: TGCAGCGTTAAACAGGGCGATGGCTACACCTTA.

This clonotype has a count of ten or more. The CDR3 bases are TGTGCCAGCAGTTTACCCCTCCATTCTAGCGGGAGCTGGACAGATACGCAGTATTTT. Its translation is CASSLPLHSSGSWTDTQYF. The genes are TRBV28 and TRBJ2-3; 10 bases are shared with TRBD2. CDR3 length: 19 amino acids. Germline V gives CDR1 MDHEN, CDR2 SYDVKM. Trimming removed 2 bases from V and 3 bases from J; junction bases left unmatched: 14. Together with reference TRBV28 and TRBJ2-3, the CDR3 gives the full variable domain: DVKVTQSSRYLVKRTGEKVFLECVQDMDHENMFWYRQDPGLGLRLIYFSYDVKMKEKGDIPEGYSVSREKKERFSLILESASTNQTSMYLCASSLPLHSSGSWTDTQYFGPGTRLTVL.

In DNA form, the CDR3 reads TGTGCCAGCAGTGAAGGAGCGGGAGGCCCTTGGGGTTACGATGAGCAGTACTTC. This translates into CASSEGAGGPWGYDEQYF. The chain combines TRBV6-1 with TRBJ2-1; TRBD2 aligns across 9 bases. Judging by the DNA end, TRBJ2-7 fits better; the J call may be wrong. The CDR3 length is 18 residues. Germline V gene sequence: CDR1 MNHNS, CDR2 SASEGT.

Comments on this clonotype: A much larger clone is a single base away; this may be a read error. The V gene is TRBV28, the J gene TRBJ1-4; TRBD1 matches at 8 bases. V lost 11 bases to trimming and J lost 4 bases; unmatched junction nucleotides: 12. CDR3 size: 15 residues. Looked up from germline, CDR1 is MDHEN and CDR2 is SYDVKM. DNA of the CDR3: TGTGCCTGCACCGCAGGGGGCGCCGGTAATGAAAAACTGTTTTTT. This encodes CACTAGGAGNEKLFF.

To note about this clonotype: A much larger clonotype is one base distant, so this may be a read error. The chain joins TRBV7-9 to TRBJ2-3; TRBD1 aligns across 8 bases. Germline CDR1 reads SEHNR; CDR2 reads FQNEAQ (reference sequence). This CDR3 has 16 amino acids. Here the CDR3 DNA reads TGTGCCAGCAGCCTCTCCGACAGGGGAAGGGCAGATATGCAGTATTTT. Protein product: CASSLSDRGRADMQYF. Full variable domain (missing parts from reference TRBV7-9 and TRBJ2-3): DTGVSQNPRHKITKRGQNVTFRCDPISEHNRLYWYRQTLGQGPEFLTYFQNEAQLEKSRLLSDRFSAERPKGSFSTLEIQRTEQGDSAMYLCASSLSDRGRADMQYFGPGTRLTVL.

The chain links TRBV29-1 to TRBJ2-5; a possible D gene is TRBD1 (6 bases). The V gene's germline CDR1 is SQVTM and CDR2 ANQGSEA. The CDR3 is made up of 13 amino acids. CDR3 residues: CNASGGPPGTQYF. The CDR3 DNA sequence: TGCAACGCTTCTGGGGGCCCCCCTGGGACCCAGTACTTC.

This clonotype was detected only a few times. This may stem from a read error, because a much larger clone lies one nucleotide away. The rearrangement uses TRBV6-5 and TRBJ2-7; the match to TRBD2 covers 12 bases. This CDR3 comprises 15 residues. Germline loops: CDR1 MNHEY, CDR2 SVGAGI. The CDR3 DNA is TGTACCAGCAGTCCTAGCGGGAGGGGTGTCTACGAGCAGTACTTC. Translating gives CTSSPSGRGVYEQYF.

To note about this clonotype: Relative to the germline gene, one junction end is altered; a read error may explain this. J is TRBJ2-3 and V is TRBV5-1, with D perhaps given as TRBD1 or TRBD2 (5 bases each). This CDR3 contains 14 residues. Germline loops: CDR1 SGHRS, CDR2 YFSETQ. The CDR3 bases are TGCACCAGCAGCTTGGAGAGGGGTGAAGATACGCAGTATTTT. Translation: CTSSLERGEDTQYF. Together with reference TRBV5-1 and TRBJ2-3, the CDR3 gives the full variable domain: KAGVTQTPRYLIKTRGQQVTLSCSPISGHRSVSWYQQTPGQGLQFLFEYFSETQRNKGNFPGRFSGRQFSNSRSEMNVSTLELGDSALYLCTSSLERGEDTQYFGPGTRLTVL.

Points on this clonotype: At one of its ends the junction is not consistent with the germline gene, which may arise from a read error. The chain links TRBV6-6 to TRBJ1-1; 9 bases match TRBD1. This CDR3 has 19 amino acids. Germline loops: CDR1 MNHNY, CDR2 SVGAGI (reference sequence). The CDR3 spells CASSYSSTGGFWMKTEAFF. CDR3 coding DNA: TGTGCCAGCAGTTACTCGTCTACAGGGGGCTTTTGGATGAAAACTGAAGCTTTCTTT.